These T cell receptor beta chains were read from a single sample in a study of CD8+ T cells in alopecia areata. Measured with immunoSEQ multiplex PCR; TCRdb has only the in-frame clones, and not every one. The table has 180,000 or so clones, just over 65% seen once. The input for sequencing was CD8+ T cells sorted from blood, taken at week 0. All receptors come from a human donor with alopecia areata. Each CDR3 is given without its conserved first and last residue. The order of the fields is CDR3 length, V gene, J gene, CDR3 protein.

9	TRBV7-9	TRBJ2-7	ASSLDYEQY
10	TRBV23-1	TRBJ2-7	ASSPRAYEQY
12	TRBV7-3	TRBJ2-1	ASSFGGGRNEQF
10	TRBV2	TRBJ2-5	ASRDDEETQY
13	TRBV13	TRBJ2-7	ASSSRDRGGYEQY
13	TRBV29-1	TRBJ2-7	SVEASGQLPYEQY
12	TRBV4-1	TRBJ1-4	ASSQREGNEKLF
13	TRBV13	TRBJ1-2	ASSHGTSEIYGYT
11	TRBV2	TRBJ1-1	ASGGGGNTEAF
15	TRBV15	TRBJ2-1	ATSITGISGAEDEQF
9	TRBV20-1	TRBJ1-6	SARQGLVLH
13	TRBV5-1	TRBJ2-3	ASSPGQGHTDTQY
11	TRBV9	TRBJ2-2	ASSVGNTGELF
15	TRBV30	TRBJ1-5	AWSVLPLDRINQPQH
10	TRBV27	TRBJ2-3	ASSYGTDTQY
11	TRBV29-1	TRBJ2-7	SVGVGPVYEQY
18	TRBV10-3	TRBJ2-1	AISESTRAGGPSSYNEQF
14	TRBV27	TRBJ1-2	ASSWARDPKLYGYT
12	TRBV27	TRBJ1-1	ASSAASSSTEAF
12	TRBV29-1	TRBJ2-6	SVVAGSGANVLT
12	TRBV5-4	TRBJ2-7	ASSLTGEGYEQY
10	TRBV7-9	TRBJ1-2	ASSPNELGFT
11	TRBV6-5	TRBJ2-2	ASSYSGTGELF
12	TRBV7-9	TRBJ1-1	ASSFGSQQTEAF
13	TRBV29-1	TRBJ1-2	SVRPERQGSGGYT
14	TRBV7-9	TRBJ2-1	ASSPGPAGGRNEQF
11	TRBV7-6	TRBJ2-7	ASSASGGYEQY
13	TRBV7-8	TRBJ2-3	ASSSGGTSTDTQY
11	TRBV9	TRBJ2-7	ASSGTSGPIPH
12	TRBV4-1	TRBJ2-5	ASSQDSSWETQY
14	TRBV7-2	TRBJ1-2	ASSPDPGGINYGYT
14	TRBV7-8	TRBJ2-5	ASSLYSGGDQETQY
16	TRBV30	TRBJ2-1	ACVCPGTSGSSYNEQF
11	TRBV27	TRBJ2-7	ASSLDGRYEQY
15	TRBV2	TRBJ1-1	ASKGAGGGSMNTEAF
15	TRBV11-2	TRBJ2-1	ASSLVPTSGDYNEQF
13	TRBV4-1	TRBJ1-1	ASSQEGGGRTEAF
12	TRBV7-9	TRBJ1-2	ASSQGGWSYGYT
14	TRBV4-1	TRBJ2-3	ASSLPRQGSTDTQY
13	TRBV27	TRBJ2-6	ASSLGPSGANVLT
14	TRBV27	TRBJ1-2	ASSPQGPQFNYGYT
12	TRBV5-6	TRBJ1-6	ASRPGQGDSPLH
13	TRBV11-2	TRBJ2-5	ASSLVRGTQETQY
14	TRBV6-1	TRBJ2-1	ASSASTGGNYNEQF
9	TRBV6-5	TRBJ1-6	ASRGVEGLH
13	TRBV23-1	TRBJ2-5	ASSQEQGSIQTQY
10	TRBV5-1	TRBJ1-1	ASSSTNTEAF
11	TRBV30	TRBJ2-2	AWGLGNTGELF
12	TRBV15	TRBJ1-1	ATSRDRFSDEAF
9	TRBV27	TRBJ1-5	ASGVVGPQH
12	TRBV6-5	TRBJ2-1	ASSNRGPYNEQF
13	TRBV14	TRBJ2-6	ASSRTGSGANVLT
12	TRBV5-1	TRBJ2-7	ASSLDLSSYEQY